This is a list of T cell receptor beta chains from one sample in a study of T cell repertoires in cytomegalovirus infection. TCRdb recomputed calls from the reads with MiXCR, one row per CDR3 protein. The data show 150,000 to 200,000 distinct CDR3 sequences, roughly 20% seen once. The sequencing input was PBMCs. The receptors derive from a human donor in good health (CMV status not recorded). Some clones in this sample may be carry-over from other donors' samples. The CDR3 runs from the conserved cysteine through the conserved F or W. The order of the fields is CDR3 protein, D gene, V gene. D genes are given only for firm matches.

CASSLRSGPGAFF | - | TRBV28
CASGWTPNTEAFF | - | TRBV6-2/TRBV6-3
CASSFVTGGNQPQHF | TRBD1 | TRBV7-2
CASSRGLADHNEQFF | TRBD2 | TRBV7-2
CASSLKAAISTDTQYF | - | TRBV7-9
CARSLGTGELFF | - | TRBV28
CASTWSTGPQETQYF | TRBD1 | TRBV12-3/TRBV12-4
CASTSEGLAVDYNEQFF | TRBD2 | TRBV28
CSVEDRLAGGPGAKNLQYF | TRBD2 | TRBV29-1
CASSSGTGGGETQYF | TRBD1 | TRBV4-1
CASRRLAGDTGELFF | TRBD2 | TRBV10-2
CSVESPGETQYF | - | TRBV29-1
CASSQENFPYGYTF | - | TRBV4-2
CASRFRGDVQETQYF | - | TRBV6-2/TRBV6-3
CASSLGVVGGHDQYF | - | TRBV7-8
CASSSYNQPQHF | - | TRBV7-2
CASSFRRGSIYNEQFF | - | TRBV12-3/TRBV12-4
CASRLGWSSGANVLTF | - | TRBV6-6
CASSQVAAGPHEQYF | - | TRBV3-1
CASILTGTSSEQYF | TRBD2 | TRBV12-3/TRBV12-4
CASSQAADHYGYTF | - | TRBV14
CASERTDENYGYTF | - | TRBV2
CASSLAWGGSYNEQFF | - | TRBV5-1
CSARPDRGMNTEAFF | TRBD1 | TRBV20-1
CSAPGVPEKLFF | - | TRBV20-1
CASSGQRGQPQHF | - | TRBV12-3/TRBV12-4
CASSNTGRGIQYF | - | TRBV14
CASSLGPGGGYTF | - | TRBV7-3
CASSQSARMSSYNEQFF | - | TRBV23-1
CASSLTGIEQFF | - | TRBV7-6
CASSLYGSGYEQYF | - | TRBV28
CASSLPGAAYEQYF | - | TRBV5-4
CASSYSVVGRRGYEQYF | TRBD2 | TRBV6-5
CASSRGRGVQETQYF | - | TRBV7-2
CASSLGQSDGDEKLFF | - | TRBV7-6
CSAVAPPAYNEQFF | - | TRBV20-1
CASSLGGTVSQPQHF | TRBD1 | TRBV7-8
CASSQTGGAVYNEQFF | TRBD2 | TRBV18
CASSYPTSGRVRPYNEQFF | TRBD2 | TRBV6-6
CASSPRPVRQPQHF | - | TRBV27
CASSALGDSMTGELFF | TRBD1 | TRBV5-6
CASSSDRNQPQHF | TRBD1 | TRBV6-5